What follows describes a single TCR beta chain. This clonotype was counted ten times or more. Its antigen specificity is not known. Within one base of it there is no much larger clone, and no base qualities were kept. The sample was run on an Illumina HiSeq 1500. The public reads were quality trimmed at Q25 with fastp and then assembled into clones with MiXCR by TCRdb, keeping productive beta chains. When rows share a CDR3 protein, they turn into one entry using the most common DNA and genes. For this sample there are 740,000 or so distinct CDR3 sequences; under 40% appear just once. The ten largest account for around 2.6% of the sample. These data originate in a study of T cell repertoires in cytomegalovirus infection (dated by TCRdb to 2018 to 2020). Broadly, across the study: The HLA type of each donor mattered for the analysis, because public TCR beta signatures pointed to carriage of CMV infection along with the matching HLA type.

Broader findings and caveats from the paper: Carriers of CMV infection plus the relevant HLA type were discriminated by the cumulative frequency of public TCR beta family members in the study cohort and in an independent approximately 350-donor cohort. The ex vivo response was dominated by HLA-C-restricted CMV-specific TCR beta clonotypes, which also provided the single most frequent clonotype in two of eight donors.

Specimen: PBMCs. This TCR was recovered from a human donor in good health (CMV status not recorded). Some clones in this sample may be carry-over from other donors' samples.

The sequenced DNA: TGTGCCAGCAGTTTTTCGGGACAGGGCACAGATACGCAGTATTTT. Its amino acids are CASSFSGQGTDTQYF. The receptor chain draws on TRBV7-2 and TRBJ2-3, with 8 bases aligning to TRBD1. CDR1 and CDR2 were assigned from the germline V gene as SGHTA and FQGNSA. The germline V end is reduced by 6 bases and the J end by 1 base; junction bases left unmatched: 6. Reading from cysteine to phenylalanine, the CDR3 counts 15 amino acids. Solely the CDR3 DNA is kept, with 45 bases framed from the first base. Where the CDR3 stops, the reference TRBV7-2 and TRBJ2-3 genes take over; the full variable domain is GAGVSQSPSNKVTEKGKDVELRCDPISGHTALYWYRQSLGQGLEFLIYFQGNSAPDKSGLPSDRFSAERTGGSVSTLTIQRTQQEDSAVYLCASSFSGQGTDTQYFGPGTRLTVL.